The TCR beta chain under discussion was sequenced for a study of T-cell memory formation after mild COVID-19 (dated by TCRdb to the early 2020s). Notes on the research overall: TCR sequence clusters from the two donors were largely donor specific. The cohort comprised two young, previously healthy adult volunteers, one female and one male. T-cell clones expanding and contracting after mild COVID-19 in a couple of donors were tracked by longitudinal TCRalpha and TCRbeta repertoire sequencing.

Overall study results and their limits: Clones contracting from day 15 to 85 had balanced CD4/CD8 phenotypes, while a second wave expanding from day 15 to 37 was biased towards CD4+. The detection of some responding clones in pre-infection memory suggests that pre-existing cross-reactive memory T cells joined the SARS-CoV-2 response. Contracting CD4+ clones were located mainly in the CM and EM memory subsets, whereas CD8+ clones were found to be enriched in EMRA. Only a couple of mild cases were covered in the study, and larger cohorts including severe cases with pre-infection samples were considered necessary. SARS-CoV-2 specificity was not confirmed for the second-wave clones peaking on day 37.

Ficoll-Paque density gradient centrifugation was used to isolate PBMCs. The listed sequencing device is Illumina NovaSeq 6000. TCRalpha and TCRbeta cDNA libraries were built by 5'RACE with constant-segment primers, adding sample barcodes and unique molecular identifiers. Trizol reagent was used to extract RNA from every sample. Library amplification was performed in two PCR steps, and a second sample barcode and Illumina TruSeq adapters were introduced in the second step. Libraries were sequenced on an Illumina NovaSeq with 2 x 150 bp paired-end reads. The authors' pipeline ran thus. With migec v1.2.7, reads were demultiplexed and then collapsed into UMI-guided consensus sequences. With mixcr v2.1.11, UMI consensuses were aligned to TRA and TRB V and J templates and assembled into clonotypes. A clonotype was counted as expanded or contracted only if both edgeR and NoisET called the change significant, with noise models trained on biological replicates. For edgeR calls, the thresholds were a false discovery rate-adjusted p below 0.01 and a log2 fold-change of 1. As an exploratory analysis of dynamics, PCA with hierarchical clustering was applied to max-normalized trajectories of the 1000 most abundant clonotypes. The CD4 or CD8 phenotype of responding clones was assigned using the separately sequenced CD4+ and CD8+ repertoires. Through fastp at Q25 and MiXCR, TCRdb rebuilt clones from the public reads, retaining in-frame beta chains. Records with the same CDR3 protein are collapsed into one entry carrying the most frequent genes and DNA. TCRdb, not the authors, supplied the V and J calls. Present in this sample are some 43,000 distinct CDR3 sequences, 6.1% of which were seen just once. Roughly 0.85% of the sample is held by the ten biggest clonotypes.

The germline V gene yields MNHEY for CDR1 and SVGAGI for CDR2. The V and J ends are trimmed by 0 bases and 0 bases, leaving 10 bases between them. Including cysteine and phenylalanine, the CDR3 has 16 amino acids. The only DNA kept is the CDR3, 48 bases in frame from the first base. This clonotype occurred many times. Its antigen specificity is not known. The sample holds no much larger clone one base away, and base qualities are not on file. Sequencing was done on a sample of PBMCs or a T cell subset sorted from them (not recorded which). The receptor chain draws on TRBV6-5 and TRBJ2-3, with the D segment identity uncertain. The sequence was obtained from an adult who had mild COVID-19 (a few samples of this study predate the infection). The sample titles of this study are shuffled in the database, so cell type and time point are left out. For the CDR3, the sequence is CASSYSLGASTDTQYF. The DNA sequence is as follows: TGTGCCAGCAGTTACTCGTTGGGTGCTAGCACAGATACGCAGTATTTT.